This TCR beta chain was sequenced in a study of cytomegalovirus exposure and HLA in healthy donors. Study findings and constraints: Another analysis was done later, and it associated 15,000 or so TCR beta sequences with HLA alleles at 0.05 false discovery rate. In a later analysis, HLA-associated beta chains showed higher expansion and lower generation probabilities than comparable chains.

60 Vbeta and 13 Jbeta primers were used in PCR. Sequenced by immunoSEQ multiplex PCR; TCRdb stores in-frame clones only, minus some. The sample holds more than 95,000 clones, around 82% seen once. Note on this clone: Its antigen is currently unknown.

The sequence derives from a woman in her thirties or forties in good health and CMV-seropositive. The sequencing input was PBMCs.

The CDR3 nucleotides read TGTGCCAGCAGCCAAGTGGACTACGAGACCCAGTACTTC. This codes for CASSQVDYETQYF. This sequence joins TRBV4-2 and TRBJ2-5; a weak D match, TRBD2 (6 bases). CDR1 is LGHNA and CDR2 is YNFKEQ in the germline V gene. The CDR3 runs to 13 residues. The germline V and J ends were trimmed by 1 base and 5 bases, with 8 bases remaining between them.